A single sample is the source of the 22 T cell receptor beta chains below, sequenced in a study of shared T cell receptors in the human thymus. Generated by immunoSEQ multiplex PCR, the TCRdb table keeps only in-frame clones and is missing some. The sample consists of hundreds of thousands of clones, approximately 87% of them appearing once. In addition, the sample was reused for a study of human thymus T cells.

What was sequenced was thymocytes. The receptors come from a boy under two years old with a congenital heart defect.

The chain joins TRBV7-8 to TRBJ1-5, with TRBD1 matching over 7 bases. The CDR3 is 18 amino acids. In germline, CDR1 is SGHVS, CDR2 FQNEAQ. V shed 1 base, J shed 2 bases, and the junction held 11 bases outside the gene matches. As DNA, the CDR3 is TGTGCCAGCAGCTTAGAGGGAGGCAGGGGGTCGGGCAATCAGCCCCAGCATTTT. Translation: CASSLEGGRGSGNQPQHF.

The V and J genes are TRBV2 and TRBJ1-3; weak D call: TRBD1 (5 bases). The CDR3 sequence is 15 residues long. V was clipped by 9 bases and J by 0 bases, with 15 bases between them. The germline V gene has CDR1 SNHLY and CDR2 FYNNEI. The CDR3 reads CASIRGQSSGNTIYF. The CDR3 nucleotides are TGTGCCAGTATTAGGGGCCAGAGCTCTGGAAACACCATATATTTT.

V gene TRBV28 combines with J gene TRBJ2-1, with D unresolved. The germline V and J ends were trimmed by 5 bases and 2 bases, with 7 bases remaining between them. CDR1 MDHEN and CDR2 SYDVKM come from the germline V gene. The CDR3 loop spans 13 amino acids. CDR3 sequence: CASSPTAYNEQFF. The CDR3 region has the DNA TGTGCCAGCAGTCCTACAGCCTACAATGAGCAGTTCTTC. Using reference TRBV28 and TRBJ2-1 for the parts outside the CDR3, the full variable domain is DVKVTQSSRYLVKRTGEKVFLECVQDMDHENMFWYRQDPGLGLRLIYFSYDVKMKEKGDIPEGYSVSREKKERFSLILESASTNQTSMYLCASSPTAYNEQFFGPGTRLTVL.

The rearrangement links TRBV28 to TRBJ2-3; D is perhaps TRBD1 (5 bases). Germline V gene lookup returns CDR1 MDHEN and CDR2 SYDVKM. This CDR3 has 12 residues. V lost 10 bases, J lost 1 base, and 9 bases lay in between. CDR3 sequence (DNA): TGTGCCACCCAAGGGGGCACAGATACGCAGTATTTT. This gives the protein CATQGGTDTQYF. The full variable domain, its missing parts supplied by reference TRBV28 and TRBJ2-3, is DVKVTQSSRYLVKRTGEKVFLECVQDMDHENMFWYRQDPGLGLRLIYFSYDVKMKEKGDIPEGYSVSREKKERFSLILESASTNQTSMYLCATQGGTDTQYFGPGTRLTVL.

The rearrangement uses TRBV27 and TRBJ1-1, with TRBD1 matching 8 bases. The CDR3 consists of 14 residues. Germline V gene data show CDR1 as MNHEY and CDR2 as SMNVEV (reference sequence). J gave up 4 bases and V 6 bases, and 7 bases lay outside the gene matches. The CDR3 spells CASSHRGTRTEAFF. Written as DNA, the CDR3 is TGTGCCAGCAGCCACAGGGGGACCCGCACTGAAGCTTTCTTT.

This clone was recorded once. V and J are TRBV5-5 and TRBJ2-5; 7 nucleotides agree with TRBD2. The CDR3 loop spans 14 amino acids. The germline CDR1 and CDR2 sequences are SGHKS and YYEKEE (reference sequence). J lost 7 bases, V lost 3 bases, and 9 bases had no gene match. The CDR3 bases are TGTGCCAGCAGCTCGGGAGGTCAGTTCTGGACCCAGTACTTC. Translated: CASSSGGQFWTQYF.

The chain uses TRBV28 and TRBJ2-7, with 9 positions matching TRBD2. Germline CDR1 is MDHEN and CDR2 is SYDVKM. The CDR3 runs 16 residues. V was clipped by 0 bases and J by 2 bases; unmatched bases: 5. CDR3 residues: CASSLWILAGAYEQYF. CDR3 nucleotides: TGTGCCAGCAGTTTATGGATATTAGCGGGAGCCTACGAGCAGTACTTC.

The rearrangement joins TRBV5-4 to TRBJ1-5, with 8 bases lining up with TRBD1. CDR3 size: 15 residues. Germline lookup yields CDR1 SGHNT and CDR2 YYREEE (reference sequence). V was clipped by 4 bases and J by 1 base; unmatched bases: 4. For the CDR3, the DNA is TGTGCCAGCAGCGGACAGGGTCGGAGCAATCAGCCCCAGCATTTT. It codes for CASSGQGRSNQPQHF. Drawing the rest from reference TRBV5-4 and TRBJ1-5, the complete variable domain is ETGVTQSPTHLIKTRGQQVTLRCSSQSGHNTVSWYQQALGQGPQFIFQYYREEENGRGNFPPRFSGLQFPNYSSELNVNALELDDSALYLCASSGQGRSNQPQHFGDGTRLSIL.

The rearrangement joins TRBV4-3 to TRBJ2-1, with TRBD2 matching over 10 bases. The ends lost 4 bases at V and 3 bases at J; junction bases unmatched: 6. The CDR3 sequence is 16 residues long. Per the germline V gene, CDR1 is LGHNA and CDR2 is YSLEER. This chain's CDR3 is CASSPSRTSGYNEQFF. In DNA form, the CDR3 reads TGCGCCAGCAGCCCCAGCCGGACTAGCGGCTACAATGAGCAGTTCTTC.

This rearrangement joins TRBV5-3 to TRBJ1-5; 8 nucleotides align to TRBD1. TRBV5-3 is assigned to the ORF class and has an uncertain function. Unmatched junction bases numbered 17, after V lost 4 bases and J lost 5 bases. The CDR3 has 18 amino acids. The CDR3 region is CARSPRPPPAGGDQPQHF. In nucleotides, the CDR3 is TGTGCCAGAAGCCCACGCCCCCCACCTGCAGGGGGCGATCAGCCCCAGCATTTT.

V usage is TRBV7-8 and J usage is TRBJ1-1, with a weak D call TRBD1 (6 bases). The germline CDR1 and CDR2 sequences are SGHVS and FQNEAQ. The CDR3 runs to 15 residues. Trimming cost V 2 bases and J 1 base, with 11 bases left between them. Here the CDR3 reads CASSLTGTRNTEAFF. CDR3 nucleotides: TGTGCCAGCAGCTTAACCGGGACAAGGAACACTGAAGCTTTCTTT.

The rearrangement uses TRBV5-4 and TRBJ2-5; D gene uncertain. The V gene lost 1 base and the J gene lost 0 bases, with 10 bases spanning the gap. This CDR3 comprises 15 residues. Germline CDR1 SGHNT, CDR2 YYREEE (reference sequence). The CDR3 sequence is CASSLYQTDQETQYF. The CDR3 DNA reads as TGTGCCAGCAGCTTGTATCAAACAGACCAAGAGACCCAGTACTTC.

This sequence joins TRBV5-4 and TRBJ1-1; TRBD1 agrees at 12 bases. CDR3 size: 17 residues. The germline CDR1 and CDR2 sequences are SGHNT and YYREEE (reference sequence). The ends lost 1 base at V and 0 bases at J; junction bases unmatched: 4. The CDR3 sequence: CASSLWDRGRMNTEAFF. The DNA of the CDR3 is TGTGCCAGCAGCTTGTGGGACAGGGGGCGGATGAACACTGAAGCTTTCTTT. The variable domain in full, completed from reference TRBV5-4 and TRBJ1-1, reads ETGVTQSPTHLIKTRGQQVTLRCSSQSGHNTVSWYQQALGQGPQFIFQYYREEENGRGNFPPRFSGLQFPNYSSELNVNALELDDSALYLCASSLWDRGRMNTEAFFGQGTRLTVV.

The gene calls are TRBV10-3 and TRBJ2-1; 7 bases line up with TRBD2. CDR3 length: 15 residues. CDR1 ENHRY and CDR2 SYGVKD come from the germline V gene. The J segment lost 2 bases and the V segment lost 2 bases, leaving 3 bases of the junction unmatched. This CDR3 reads CAISEGREPYNEQFF. The CDR3 coding sequence is TGTGCCATCAGTGAGGGGAGGGAACCCTACAATGAGCAGTTCTTC.

The gene calls are TRBV6-1 and TRBJ2-7; 10 positions match TRBD2. The CDR3 sequence is 14 residues long. Trimming took 6 bases from V and 3 from J; bases not matched to a gene: 5. Germline V gene lookup returns CDR1 MNHNS and CDR2 SASEGT. The CDR3 is CASRTGTSVYEQYF. CDR3 in DNA: TGTGCCAGCAGGACCGGGACTAGCGTCTACGAGCAGTACTTC.

The V gene is TRBV28, the J gene TRBJ1-5; the match to TRBD1 covers 9 bases. This CDR3 comprises 16 residues. The ends lost 7 bases at V and 0 bases at J; junction bases unmatched: 7. The germline V gene has CDR1 MDHEN and CDR2 SYDVKM. This CDR3 reads CASTLDRGYSNQPQHF. The CDR3, as DNA: TGTGCCAGCACCCTTGACAGGGGGTATAGCAATCAGCCCCAGCATTTT.

V and J are TRBV4-2 and TRBJ2-7; tentative D call: TRBD1 (6 bases). CDR1 is LGHNA and CDR2 is YNFKEQ in the germline V gene. V was trimmed by 0 bases and J by 3 bases, leaving 15 bases between them. This CDR3 spans 16 amino acids. The CDR3 sequence: CASSQDTSGTLYEQYF. CDR3 sequence (DNA): TGTGCCAGCAGCCAAGATACCTCCGGGACACTCTACGAGCAGTACTTC.

The chain joins TRBV15 to TRBJ2-3; 8 bases match TRBD1. Per the germline V gene, CDR1 is LNHNV and CDR2 is YYDKDF (reference sequence). Trimming at V came to 4 bases and at J to 10 bases, leaving 13 bases not matched to a gene. The CDR3 is 15 amino acids. The CDR3, as DNA: TGTGCCACCAGCACTCTGCAGACAGGGGCGCGAGCGCAGTATTTT. Amino acids: CATSTLQTGARAQYF.

V is TRBV10-1 and J is TRBJ2-7, with D maybe TRBD1 (6 bases). Germline V CDR1 and CDR2: WNHNN, SYGVQD (reference sequence). There are 13 residues in the CDR3. V was clipped by 11 bases and J by 3 bases, with 17 bases between them. The CDR3 loop reads CACWGQGSYEQYF. CDR3 coding DNA: TGCGCCTGCTGGGGACAAGGGAGCTACGAGCAGTACTTC.

V gene TRBV19 combines with J gene TRBJ2-3; 11 positions agree with TRBD2. The V and J ends lost 2 bases and 6 bases, in that order; junction bases with no gene match: 4. The CDR3 covers 15 residues. From germline, CDR1 is LNHDA and CDR2 SQIVND (reference sequence). The CDR3 loop reads CASSIIPSGRDTQYF. CDR3 in DNA: TGTGCCAGTAGTATAATTCCTAGCGGGAGGGATACGCAGTATTTT.

J is TRBJ1-1 and V is TRBV29-1; 10 bases line up with TRBD1. The V gene's germline CDR1 is SQVTM and CDR2 ANQGSEA. This CDR3 has 13 amino acids. Trimming cost V 7 bases and J 4 bases; bases outside gene matches: 6. In DNA, the CDR3 is TGCAGCGCCCAGGGACAGGGGAGCACTGAAGCTTTCTTT. Its translation is CSAQGQGSTEAFF.

V and J are TRBV4-1 and TRBJ2-1; TRBD2 matches 10 bases. Trimming removed 0 bases from V and 4 bases from J; junction bases left unmatched: 6. The germline V gene has CDR1 MGHRA and CDR2 YSYEKL. The CDR3 contains 17 residues. CDR3 coding DNA: TGCGCCAGCAGCCAAGACAGGGGGACTAGCGAGTACAATGAGCAGTTCTTC. Protein: CASSQDRGTSEYNEQFF.